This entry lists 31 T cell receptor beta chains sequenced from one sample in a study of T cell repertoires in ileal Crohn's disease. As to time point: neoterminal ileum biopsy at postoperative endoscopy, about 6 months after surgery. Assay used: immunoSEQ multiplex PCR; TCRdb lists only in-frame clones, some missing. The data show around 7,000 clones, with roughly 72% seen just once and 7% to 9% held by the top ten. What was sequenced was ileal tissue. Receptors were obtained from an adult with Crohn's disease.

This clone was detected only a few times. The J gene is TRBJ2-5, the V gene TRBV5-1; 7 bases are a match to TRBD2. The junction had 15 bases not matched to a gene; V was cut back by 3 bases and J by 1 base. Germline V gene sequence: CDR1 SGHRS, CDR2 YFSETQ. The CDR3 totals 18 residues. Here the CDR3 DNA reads TGCGCCAGCAGCTCCCTTCCTCAAGCGGGGCTTTCCCAAGAGACCCAGTACTTC. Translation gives CASSSLPQAGLSQETQYF.

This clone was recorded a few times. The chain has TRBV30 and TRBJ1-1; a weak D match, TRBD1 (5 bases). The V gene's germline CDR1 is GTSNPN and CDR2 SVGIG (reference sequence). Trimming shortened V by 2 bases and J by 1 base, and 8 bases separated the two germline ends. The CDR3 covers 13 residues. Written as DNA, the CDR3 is TGTGCCTGGAGTTCCCAGGGGAACACTGAAGCTTTCTTT. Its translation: CAWSSQGNTEAFF.

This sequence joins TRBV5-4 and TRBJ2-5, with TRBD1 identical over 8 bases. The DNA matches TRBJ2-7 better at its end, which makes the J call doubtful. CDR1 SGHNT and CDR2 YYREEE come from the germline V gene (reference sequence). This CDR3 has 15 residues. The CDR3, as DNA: TGTGCCAGCAGCCCTAAGGACAGGGCTACCTACGAGCAGTACTTC. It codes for CASSPKDRATYEQYF.

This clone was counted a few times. CDR3 sequence: CASSGQGSDTQYF. CDR3 in DNA: TGTGCCAGCAGCGGACAGGGGTCCGATACGCAGTATTTT. The chain joins TRBV7-2 to TRBJ2-3, with 9 bases identical to TRBD1. This CDR3 has 13 residues. After removal of 5 bases from V and 6 bases from J, the junction contained 3 bases not matched to a gene. Germline CDR1 is SGHTA and CDR2 is FQGNSA.

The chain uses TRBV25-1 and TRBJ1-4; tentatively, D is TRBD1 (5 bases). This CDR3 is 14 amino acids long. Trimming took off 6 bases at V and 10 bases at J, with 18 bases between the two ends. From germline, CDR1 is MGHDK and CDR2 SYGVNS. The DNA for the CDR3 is TGTGCCAGCAGCGTCGCGACACCGGGGGGAAAACTGTTTTTT. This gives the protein CASSVATPGGKLFF.

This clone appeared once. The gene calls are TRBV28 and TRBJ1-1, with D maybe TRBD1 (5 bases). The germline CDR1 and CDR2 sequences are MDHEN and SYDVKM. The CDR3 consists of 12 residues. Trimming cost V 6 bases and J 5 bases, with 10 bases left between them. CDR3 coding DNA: TGTGCCAGCAGGGTGGGGGGAACTGAAGCTTTCTTT. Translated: CASRVGGTEAFF.

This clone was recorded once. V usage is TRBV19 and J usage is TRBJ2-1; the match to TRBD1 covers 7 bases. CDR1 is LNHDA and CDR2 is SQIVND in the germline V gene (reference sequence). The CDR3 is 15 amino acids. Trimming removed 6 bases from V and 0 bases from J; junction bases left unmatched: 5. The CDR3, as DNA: TGTGCCAGTAGCCCGGACAGGAGCTCCTACAATGAGCAGTTCTTC. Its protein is CASSPDRSSYNEQFF.

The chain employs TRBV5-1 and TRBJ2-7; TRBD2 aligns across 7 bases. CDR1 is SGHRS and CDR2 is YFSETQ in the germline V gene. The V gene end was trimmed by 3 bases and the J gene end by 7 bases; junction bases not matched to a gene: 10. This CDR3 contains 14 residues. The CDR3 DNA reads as TGCGCCAGCAGCTCGGCTAGCGGTGGCGAGGAGCAGTACTTC. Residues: CASSSASGGEEQYF.

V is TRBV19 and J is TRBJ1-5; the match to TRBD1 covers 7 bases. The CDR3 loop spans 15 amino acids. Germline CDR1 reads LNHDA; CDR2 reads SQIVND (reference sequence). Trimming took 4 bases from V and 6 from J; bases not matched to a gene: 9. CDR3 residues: CASSSQGVGGQPQHF. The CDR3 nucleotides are TGTGCCAGTAGTAGTCAGGGGGTCGGCGGTCAGCCCCAGCATTTT.

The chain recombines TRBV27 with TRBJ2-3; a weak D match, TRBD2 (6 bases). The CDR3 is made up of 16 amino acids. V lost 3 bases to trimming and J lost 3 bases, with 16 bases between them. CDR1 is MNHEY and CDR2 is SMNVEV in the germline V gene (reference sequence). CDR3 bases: TGTGCCAGCAGTTTTTGGGAGACGGCGGGGACAGATACGCAGTATTTT. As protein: CASSFWETAGTDTQYF.

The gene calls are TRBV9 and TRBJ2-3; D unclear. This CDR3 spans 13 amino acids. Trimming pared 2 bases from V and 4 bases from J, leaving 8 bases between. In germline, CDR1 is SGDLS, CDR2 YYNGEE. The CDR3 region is CASSVDAADTQYF. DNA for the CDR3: TGTGCCAGCAGCGTTGATGCGGCAGATACGCAGTATTTT.

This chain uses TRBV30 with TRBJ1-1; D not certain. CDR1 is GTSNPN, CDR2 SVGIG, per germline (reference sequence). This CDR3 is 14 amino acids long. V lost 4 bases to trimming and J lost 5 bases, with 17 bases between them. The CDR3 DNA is TGTGCCTGGATGGGGAGGGAGCCGGGAACTGAAGCTTTCTTT. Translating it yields CAWMGREPGTEAFF.

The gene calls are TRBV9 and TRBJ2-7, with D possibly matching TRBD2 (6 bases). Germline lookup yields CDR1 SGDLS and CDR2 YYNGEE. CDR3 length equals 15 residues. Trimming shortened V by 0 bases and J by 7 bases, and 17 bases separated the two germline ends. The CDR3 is CASSVGDSPTWEQYF. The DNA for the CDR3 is TGTGCCAGCAGCGTAGGGGACTCCCCCACCTGGGAGCAGTACTTC.

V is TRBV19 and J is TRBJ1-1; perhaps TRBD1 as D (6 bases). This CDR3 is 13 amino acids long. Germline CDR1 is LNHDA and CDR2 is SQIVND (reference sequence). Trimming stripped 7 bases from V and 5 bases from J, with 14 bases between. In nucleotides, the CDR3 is TGTGCCAGTATCGGGGCAGGGGTGACTGAAGCTTTCTTT. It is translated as CASIGAGVTEAFF.

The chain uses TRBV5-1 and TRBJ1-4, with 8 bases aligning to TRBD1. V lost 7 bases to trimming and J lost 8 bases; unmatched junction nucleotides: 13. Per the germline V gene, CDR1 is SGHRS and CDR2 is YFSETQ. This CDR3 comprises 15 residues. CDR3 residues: CASQSTGGFGEKLFF. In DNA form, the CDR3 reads TGCGCCAGCCAAAGCACAGGGGGTTTTGGCGAAAAACTGTTTTTT.

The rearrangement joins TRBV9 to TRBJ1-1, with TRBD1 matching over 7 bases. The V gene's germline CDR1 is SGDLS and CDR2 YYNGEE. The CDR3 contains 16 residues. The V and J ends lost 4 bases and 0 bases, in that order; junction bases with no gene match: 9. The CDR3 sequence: CASSHRQGTMNTEAFF. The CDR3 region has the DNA TGTGCCAGCAGCCACCGACAGGGAACCATGAACACTGAAGCTTTCTTT.

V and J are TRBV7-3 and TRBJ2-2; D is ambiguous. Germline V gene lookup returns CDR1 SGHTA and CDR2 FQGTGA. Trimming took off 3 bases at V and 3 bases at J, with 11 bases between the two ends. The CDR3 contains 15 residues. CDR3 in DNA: TGTGCCAGCAGCTTCGCTAGTCCCGACACCGGGGAGCTGTTTTTT. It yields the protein CASSFASPDTGELFF.

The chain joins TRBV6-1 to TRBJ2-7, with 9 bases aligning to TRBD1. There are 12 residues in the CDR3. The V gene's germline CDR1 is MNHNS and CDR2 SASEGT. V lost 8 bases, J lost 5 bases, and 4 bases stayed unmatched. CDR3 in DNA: TGTGCCAGCGGGACAGGGCTCAACGAGCAGTACTTC. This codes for CASGTGLNEQYF.

In DNA form, the CDR3 reads TGTGCCAGCAGAACTCAGGGGGCAAGTCCCTACGAGCAGTACTTC. Amino acids: CASRTQGASPYEQYF. The rearrangement joins TRBV6-5 to TRBJ2-7; TRBD1 agrees at 8 bases. The CDR3 is made up of 15 amino acids. Looked up from germline, CDR1 is MNHEY and CDR2 is SVGAGI. The trim removed 6 bases at V and 2 bases at J, leaving 9 bases unmatched.

The CDR3 DNA reads TGTGCTAGTGGTCCTGGACAGGGGTACCAAGAGACCCAGTACTTC. Its translation is CASGPGQGYQETQYF. The chain joins TRBV12-5 to TRBJ2-5, with TRBD1 identical over 9 bases. The ends lost 5 bases at V and 0 bases at J; junction bases unmatched: 4. Germline CDR1 is LGHNT and CDR2 is FRNRAP. CDR3 size: 15 residues.

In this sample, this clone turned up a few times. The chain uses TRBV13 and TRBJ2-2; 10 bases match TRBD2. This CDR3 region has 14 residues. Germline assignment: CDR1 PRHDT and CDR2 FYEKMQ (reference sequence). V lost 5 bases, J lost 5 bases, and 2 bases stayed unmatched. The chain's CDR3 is CASSLAGETGELFF. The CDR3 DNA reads TGTGCCAGCAGCCTAGCGGGGGAAACCGGGGAGCTGTTTTTT.

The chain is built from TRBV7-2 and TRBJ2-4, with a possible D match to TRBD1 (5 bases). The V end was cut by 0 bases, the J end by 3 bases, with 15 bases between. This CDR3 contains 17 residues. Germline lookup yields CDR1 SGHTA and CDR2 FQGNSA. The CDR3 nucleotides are TGTGCCAGCAGCTTAGCAGGCAGGGTGGTGGGCAAAAACATTCAGTACTTC. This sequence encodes CASSLAGRVVGKNIQYF.

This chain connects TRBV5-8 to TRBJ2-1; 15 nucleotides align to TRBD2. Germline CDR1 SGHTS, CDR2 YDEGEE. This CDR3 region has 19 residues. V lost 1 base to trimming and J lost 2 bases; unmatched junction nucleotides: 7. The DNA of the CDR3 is TGTGCCAGCAGCTTGACCGGACTAGCGGGAGGGCCAACCTACAATGAGCAGTTCTTC. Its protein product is CASSLTGLAGGPTYNEQFF. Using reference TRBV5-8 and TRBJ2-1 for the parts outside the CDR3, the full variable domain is EAGVTQSPTHLIKTRGQQATLRCSPISGHTSVYWYQQALGLGLQFLLWYDEGEERNRGNFPPRFSGRQFPNYSSELNVNALELEDSALYLCASSLTGLAGGPTYNEQFFGPGTRLTVL.

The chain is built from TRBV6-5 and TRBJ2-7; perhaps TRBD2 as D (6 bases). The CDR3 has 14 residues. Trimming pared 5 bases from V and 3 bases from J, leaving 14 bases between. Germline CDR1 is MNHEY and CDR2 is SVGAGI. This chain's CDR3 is CASSATGTDYEQYF. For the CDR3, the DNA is TGTGCCAGCAGTGCTACCGGGACTGACTACGAGCAGTACTTC.

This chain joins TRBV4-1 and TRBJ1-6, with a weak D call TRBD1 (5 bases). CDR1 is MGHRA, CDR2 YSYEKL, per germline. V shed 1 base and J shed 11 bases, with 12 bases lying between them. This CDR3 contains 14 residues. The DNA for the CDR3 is TGCGCCAGCAGCCAAGGGGGCCCTGCGGCACCCCTCCACTTT. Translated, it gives CASSQGGPAAPLHF.

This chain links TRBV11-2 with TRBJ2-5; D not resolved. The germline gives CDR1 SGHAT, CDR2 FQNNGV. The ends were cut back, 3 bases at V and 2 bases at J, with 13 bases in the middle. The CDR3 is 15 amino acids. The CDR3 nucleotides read TGTGCCAGCAGCTTCGGAACAGCAACACAAGAGACCCAGTACTTC. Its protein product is CASSFGTATQETQYF.

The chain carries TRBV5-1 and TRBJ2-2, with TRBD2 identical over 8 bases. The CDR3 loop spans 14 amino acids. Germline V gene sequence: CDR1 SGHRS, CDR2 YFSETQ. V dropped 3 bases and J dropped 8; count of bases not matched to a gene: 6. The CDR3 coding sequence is TGCGCCAGCAGCTCCGGGGGGGCCATGGGGGAGCTGTTTTTT. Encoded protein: CASSSGGAMGELFF.

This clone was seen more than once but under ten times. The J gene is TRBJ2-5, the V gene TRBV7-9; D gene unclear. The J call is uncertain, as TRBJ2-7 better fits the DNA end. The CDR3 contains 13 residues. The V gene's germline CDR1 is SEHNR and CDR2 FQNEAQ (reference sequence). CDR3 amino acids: CASSLANSYEQYF. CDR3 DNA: TGTGCCAGCAGCTTAGCCAACAGCTACGAGCAGTACTTC.

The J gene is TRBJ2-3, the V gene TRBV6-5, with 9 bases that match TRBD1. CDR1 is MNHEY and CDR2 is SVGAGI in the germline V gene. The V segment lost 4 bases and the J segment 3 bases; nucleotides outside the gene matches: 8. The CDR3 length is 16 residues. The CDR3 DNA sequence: TGTGCCAGCAGTTCGCCCAGGACAGGGGCGACAGATACGCAGTATTTT. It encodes CASSSPRTGATDTQYF.

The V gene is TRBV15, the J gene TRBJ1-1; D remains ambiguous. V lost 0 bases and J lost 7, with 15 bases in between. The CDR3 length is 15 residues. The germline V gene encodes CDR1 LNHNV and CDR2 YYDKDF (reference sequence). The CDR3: CATSRDVGYSGEAFF. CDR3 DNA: TGTGCCACCAGCAGAGATGTTGGGTATTCGGGTGAAGCTTTCTTT.

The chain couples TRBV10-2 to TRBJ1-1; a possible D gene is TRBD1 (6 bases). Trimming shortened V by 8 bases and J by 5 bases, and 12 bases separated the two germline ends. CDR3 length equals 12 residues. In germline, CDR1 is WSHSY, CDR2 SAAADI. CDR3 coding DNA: TGCGCCAGCTTGGGACAAAGAACTGAAGCTTTCTTT. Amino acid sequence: CASLGQRTEAFF.